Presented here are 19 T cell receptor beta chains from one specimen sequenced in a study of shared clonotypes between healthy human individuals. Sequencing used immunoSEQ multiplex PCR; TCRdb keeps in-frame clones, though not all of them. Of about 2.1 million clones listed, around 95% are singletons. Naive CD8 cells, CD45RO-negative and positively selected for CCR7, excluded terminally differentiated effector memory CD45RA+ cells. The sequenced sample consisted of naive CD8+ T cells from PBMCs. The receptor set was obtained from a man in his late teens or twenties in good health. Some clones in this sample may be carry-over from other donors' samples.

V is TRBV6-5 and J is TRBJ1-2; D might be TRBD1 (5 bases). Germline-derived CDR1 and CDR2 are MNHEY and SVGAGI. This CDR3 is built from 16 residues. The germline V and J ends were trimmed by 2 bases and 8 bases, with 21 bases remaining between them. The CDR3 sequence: CASSYKSPYAGDGYTF. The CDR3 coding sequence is TGTGCCAGCAGTTACAAGTCTCCTTATGCGGGGGACGGCTACACCTTC.

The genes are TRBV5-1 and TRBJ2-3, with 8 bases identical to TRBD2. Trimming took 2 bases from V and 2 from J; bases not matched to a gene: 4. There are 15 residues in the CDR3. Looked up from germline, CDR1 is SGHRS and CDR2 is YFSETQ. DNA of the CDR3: TGCGCCAGCAGCTTACTAGCGGAACTCACAGATACGCAGTATTTT. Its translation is CASSLLAELTDTQYF.

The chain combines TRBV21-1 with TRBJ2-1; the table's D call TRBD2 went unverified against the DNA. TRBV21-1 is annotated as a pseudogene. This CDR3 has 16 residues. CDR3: CASSPQREDDYNEQFF. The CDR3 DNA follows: TGTGCCAGCAGTCCCCAGCGGGAGGACGACTACAATGAGCAGTTCTTC.

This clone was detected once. The DNA of the CDR3 is TGTGCCATCAGCCAGGACAGCTATAACTATGGCTACACCTTC. Its translation: CAISQDSYNYGYTF. This chain connects TRBV10-3 to TRBJ1-2; D is possibly TRBD1 (6 bases). V dropped 6 bases and J dropped 1 base, with 12 bases sitting between them. CDR3 length: 14 amino acids. Germline values: CDR1 ENHRY, CDR2 SYGVKD.

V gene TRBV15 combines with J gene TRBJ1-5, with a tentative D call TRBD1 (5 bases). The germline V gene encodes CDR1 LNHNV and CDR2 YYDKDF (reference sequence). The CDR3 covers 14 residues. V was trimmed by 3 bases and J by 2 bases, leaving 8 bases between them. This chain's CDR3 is CATSRGRGNQPQHF. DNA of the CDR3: TGTGCCACCAGCAGGGGGCGAGGCAATCAGCCCCAGCATTTT.

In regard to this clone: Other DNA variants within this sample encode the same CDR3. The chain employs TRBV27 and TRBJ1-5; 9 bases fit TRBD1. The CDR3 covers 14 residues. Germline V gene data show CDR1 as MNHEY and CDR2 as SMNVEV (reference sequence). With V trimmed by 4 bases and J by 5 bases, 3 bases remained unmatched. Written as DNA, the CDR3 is TGTGCCAGCAGTTACCGGGACAGGGATCAGCCCCAGCATTTT. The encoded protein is CASSYRDRDQPQHF.

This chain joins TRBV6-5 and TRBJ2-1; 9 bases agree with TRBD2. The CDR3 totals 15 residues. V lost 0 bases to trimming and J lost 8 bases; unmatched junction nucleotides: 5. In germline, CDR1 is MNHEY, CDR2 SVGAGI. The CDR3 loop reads CASSYSTLAGDEQFF. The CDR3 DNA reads TGTGCCAGCAGTTACTCGACACTAGCGGGCGATGAGCAGTTCTTC.

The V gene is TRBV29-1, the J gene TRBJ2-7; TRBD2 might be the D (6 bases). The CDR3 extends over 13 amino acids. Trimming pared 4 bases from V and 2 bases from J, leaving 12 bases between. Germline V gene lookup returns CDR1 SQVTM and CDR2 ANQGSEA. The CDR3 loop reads CSVGSGRTYEQYF. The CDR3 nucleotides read TGCAGCGTTGGGTCAGGGAGGACCTACGAGCAGTACTTC.

The CDR3 reads CSVKDYNEQFF. The CDR3 DNA sequence: TGCAGCGTGAAGGACTACAATGAGCAGTTCTTC. V gene TRBV29-1 combines with J gene TRBJ2-1, with unresolved D. V shed 6 bases and J shed 3 bases, with 6 bases lying between them. The CDR3 sequence is 11 residues long. Germline values: CDR1 SQVTM, CDR2 ANQGSEA.

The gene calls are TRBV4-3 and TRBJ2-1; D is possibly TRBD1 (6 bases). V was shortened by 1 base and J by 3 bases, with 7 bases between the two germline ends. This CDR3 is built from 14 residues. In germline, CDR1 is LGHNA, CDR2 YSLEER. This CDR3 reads CASSQGGLYNEQFF. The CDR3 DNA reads TGCGCCAGCAGCCAAGGGGGGCTCTACAATGAGCAGTTCTTC.

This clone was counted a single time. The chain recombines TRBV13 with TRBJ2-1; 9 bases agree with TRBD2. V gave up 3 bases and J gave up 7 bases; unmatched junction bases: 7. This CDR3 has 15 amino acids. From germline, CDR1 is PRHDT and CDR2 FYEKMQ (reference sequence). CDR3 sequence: CASSLRASGTNEQFF. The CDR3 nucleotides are TGTGCCAGCAGCTTGCGGGCTAGCGGGACGAATGAGCAGTTCTTC.

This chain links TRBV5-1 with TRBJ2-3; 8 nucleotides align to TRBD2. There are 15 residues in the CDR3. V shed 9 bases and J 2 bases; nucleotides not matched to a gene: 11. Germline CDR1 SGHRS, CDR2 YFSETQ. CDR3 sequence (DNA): TGCGCCACCAGAGCGGGAGACAGTCCCACAGATACGCAGTATTTT. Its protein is CATRAGDSPTDTQYF. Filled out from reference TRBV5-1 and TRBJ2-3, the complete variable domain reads KAGVTQTPRYLIKTRGQQVTLSCSPISGHRSVSWYQQTPGQGLQFLFEYFSETQRNKGNFPGRFSGRQFSNSRSEMNVSTLELGDSALYLCATRAGDSPTDTQYFGPGTRLTVL.

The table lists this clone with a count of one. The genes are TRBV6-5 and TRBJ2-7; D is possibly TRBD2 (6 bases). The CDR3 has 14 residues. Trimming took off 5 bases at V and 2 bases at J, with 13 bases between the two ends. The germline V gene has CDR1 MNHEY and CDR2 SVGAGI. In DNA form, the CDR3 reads TGTGCCAGCAGTGTCGTGCGGGACCCCTACGAGCAGTACTTC. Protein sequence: CASSVVRDPYEQYF.

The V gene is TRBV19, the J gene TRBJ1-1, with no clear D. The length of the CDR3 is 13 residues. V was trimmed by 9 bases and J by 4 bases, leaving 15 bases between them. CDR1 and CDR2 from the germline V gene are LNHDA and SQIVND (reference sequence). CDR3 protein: CASRAPLVTEAFF. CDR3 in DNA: TGTGCCAGCCGGGCCCCCCTGGTCACTGAAGCTTTCTTT.

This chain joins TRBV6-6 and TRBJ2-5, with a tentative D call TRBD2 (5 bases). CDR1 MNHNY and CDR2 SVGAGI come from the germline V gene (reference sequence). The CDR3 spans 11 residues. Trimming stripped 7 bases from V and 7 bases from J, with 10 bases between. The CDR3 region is CASTGRGTQYF. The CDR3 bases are TGTGCCAGCACCGGTCGGGGGACCCAGTACTTC.

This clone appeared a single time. The CDR3 nucleotides are TGTGCCAGCAGCGTAGCTGGGTCCCAGCTAGCGGGAGACGAGCAGTACTTC. Protein: CASSVAGSQLAGDEQYF. The chain uses TRBV9 and TRBJ2-7; 10 nucleotides agree with TRBD2. V trimming: 0 bases; J trimming: 5 bases; junction bases outside the gene matches: 11. The CDR3 has 17 residues. The germline V gene encodes CDR1 SGDLS and CDR2 YYNGEE.

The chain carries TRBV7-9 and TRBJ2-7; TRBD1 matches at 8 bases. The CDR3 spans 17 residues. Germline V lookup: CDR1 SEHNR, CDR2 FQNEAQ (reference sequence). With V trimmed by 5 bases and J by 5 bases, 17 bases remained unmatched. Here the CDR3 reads CASSRRTGPAGINEQYF. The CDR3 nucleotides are TGTGCCAGCAGCCGAAGGACAGGGCCCGCAGGAATCAACGAGCAGTACTTC.

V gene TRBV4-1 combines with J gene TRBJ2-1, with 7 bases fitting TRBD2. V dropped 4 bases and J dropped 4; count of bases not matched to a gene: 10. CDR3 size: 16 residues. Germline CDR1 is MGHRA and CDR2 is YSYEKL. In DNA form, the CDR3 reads TGCGCCAGCAGCCGGGTGGGAGGGCGCGGGTACAATGAGCAGTTCTTC. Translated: CASSRVGGRGYNEQFF.

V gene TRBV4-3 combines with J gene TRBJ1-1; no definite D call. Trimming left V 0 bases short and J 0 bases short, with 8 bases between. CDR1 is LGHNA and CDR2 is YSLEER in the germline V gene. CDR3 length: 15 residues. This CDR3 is CASSQDAQLNTEAFF. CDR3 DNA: TGCGCCAGCAGCCAAGACGCGCAGCTGAACACTGAAGCTTTCTTT.